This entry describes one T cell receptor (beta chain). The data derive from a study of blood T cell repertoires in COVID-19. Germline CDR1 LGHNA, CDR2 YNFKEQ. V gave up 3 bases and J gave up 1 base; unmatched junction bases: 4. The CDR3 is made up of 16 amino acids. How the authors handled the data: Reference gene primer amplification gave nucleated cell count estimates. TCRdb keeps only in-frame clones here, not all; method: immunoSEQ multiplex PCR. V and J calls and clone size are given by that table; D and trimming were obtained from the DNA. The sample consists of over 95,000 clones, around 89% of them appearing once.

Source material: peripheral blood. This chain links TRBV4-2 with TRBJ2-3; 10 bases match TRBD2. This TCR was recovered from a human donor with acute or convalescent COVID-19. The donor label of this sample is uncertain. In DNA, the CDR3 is TGTGCCAGCAGCCATACCGGGACTAGCGGCACAGATACGCAGTATTTT. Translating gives CASSHTGTSGTDTQYF.